The clone carrying this T cell receptor (beta chain) has ten or more counts. This sample was taken from a study of early T cells in non-severe SARS-CoV-2 infection. In the library, individual cDNA molecules carried attached unique molecular identifiers. TCRdb re-derived calls from the 5' RACE reads in MiXCR, one entry per CDR3 protein. The sample lists over 50,000 distinct CDR3 sequences, 10% to 14% seen once, with more than 1.5% in the top ten. In germline, CDR1 is DFQATT, CDR2 SNEGSKA (reference sequence). This CDR3 is built from 15 residues. V dropped 1 base and J dropped 0 bases, with 10 bases sitting between them.

V gene TRBV20-1 combines with J gene TRBJ1-5; D call uncertain. This sequence originates from an adult who was a healthcare worker with PCR-confirmed SARS-CoV-2 infection or an uninfected control (not recorded which). The specimen was whole blood. The CDR3 reads CSARGAGFSNQPQHF. The CDR3 DNA is TGCAGTGCTAGAGGGGCCGGGTTTAGCAATCAGCCCCAGCATTTT.